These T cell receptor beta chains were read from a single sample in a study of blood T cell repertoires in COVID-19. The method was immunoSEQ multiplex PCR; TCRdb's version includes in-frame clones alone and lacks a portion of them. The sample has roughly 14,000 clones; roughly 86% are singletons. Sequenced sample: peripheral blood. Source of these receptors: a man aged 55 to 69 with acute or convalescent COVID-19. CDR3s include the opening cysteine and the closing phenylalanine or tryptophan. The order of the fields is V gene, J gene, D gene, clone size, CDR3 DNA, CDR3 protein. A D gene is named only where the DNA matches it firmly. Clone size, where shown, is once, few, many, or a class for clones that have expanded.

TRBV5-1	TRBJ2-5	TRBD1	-	TGCGCCAGCAGCTCTGGACAGGTCGGAGGACAAGAGACCCAGTACTTC	CASSSGQVGGQETQYF
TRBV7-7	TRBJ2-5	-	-	TGTGCTAGCAGCTTAACGTTTGAGGACAAAGAGACCCAGTACTTC	CASSLTFEDKETQYF
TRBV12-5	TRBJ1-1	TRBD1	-	TGTGCTAGTGGTTTGGACAGGGGAAATGAAGCTTTCTTT	CASGLDRGNEAFF
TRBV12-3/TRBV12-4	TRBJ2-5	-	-	TGTGCCAGCAGCCCGTTGGGAGGCGAGACCCAGTACTTC	CASSPLGGETQYF
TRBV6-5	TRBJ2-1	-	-	TGTGCCAGCAGTTACGCGCCTGGGGGGAACGGAGGTGAGCAGTTCTTC	CASSYAPGGNGGEQFF
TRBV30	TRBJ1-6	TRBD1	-	TGTGCCTATCGGGACAGGGGTTATTATAATTCACCCCTCCACTTT	CAYRDRGYYNSPLHF
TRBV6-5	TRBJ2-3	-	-	TGTGCCAGCAGGACAACAGATACGCAGTATTTT	CASRTTDTQYF
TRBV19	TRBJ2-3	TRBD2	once	TGTGCTACGGGGGGACCGCTAGGCACAGATACGCAGTATTTT	CATGGPLGTDTQYF
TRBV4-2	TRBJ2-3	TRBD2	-	TGTGCCAGCAGCCAAGATTGGACTAGCGGGAGATCGAATACGCAGTATTTT	CASSQDWTSGRSNTQYF
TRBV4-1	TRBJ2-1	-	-	TGCGCCAGCAGCCAAGGGAGCTCCTACAATGAGCAGTTCTTC	CASSQGSSYNEQFF
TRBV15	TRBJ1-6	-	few	TGTGCCACCAGCCGAGTGGGGGCGGCACCCCTCCACTTT	CATSRVGAAPLHF
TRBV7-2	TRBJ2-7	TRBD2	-	TGTGCCAGCAGCTTAGAAGGGACTAGCGGAACCTACGAGCAGTACTTC	CASSLEGTSGTYEQYF